Shown below are 10 T cell receptor beta chains from a single sample sequenced in a study of blood T cells in healthy people across ages. The authors ran a second PCR of roughly 6 to 12 cycles using a sample-barcoded 5' primer and a J-beta primer mix. In TCRdb, the 5' RACE reads were re-called with MiXCR into one record per CDR3 protein. The profile covers about 1.6 million distinct CDR3 sequences, with about 35% appearing a single time and about 11% taken by the ten largest. Specimen: blood. The origin of the receptors is a woman aged 25 to 45 in good health.

V usage is TRBV20-1 and J usage is TRBJ1-6; tentative D call: TRBD1 (6 bases). V was pared by 0 bases and J by 9 bases, with 18 bases between. Looked up from germline, CDR1 is DFQATT and CDR2 is SNEGSKA (reference sequence). The CDR3 has 16 residues. CDR3 region: CSAREGTSIGISPLHF. CDR3 DNA: TGCAGTGCTAGAGAGGGGACATCCATAGGGATTTCACCCCTCCACTTT.

This rearrangement joins TRBV15 to TRBJ2-1; TRBD2 is a possible D gene (5 bases). V was pared by 0 bases and J by 10 bases, with 16 bases between. Germline V gene lookup returns CDR1 LNHNV and CDR2 YYDKDF (reference sequence). The length of the CDR3 is 15 residues. For the CDR3, the DNA is TGTGCCACCAGCAGAGACTGGACTCCTCAGAACGAGCAGTTCTTC. This encodes CATSRDWTPQNEQFF.

The CDR3 region has the DNA TGTGCCAGCAGCTTACAGATCACCGAGACCCAGTACTTC. As protein: CASSLQITETQYF. V and J are TRBV11-1 and TRBJ2-5; D call uncertain. The CDR3 is made up of 13 amino acids. The V end was cut by 2 bases, the J end by 5 bases, with 9 bases between. CDR1 and CDR2 from the germline V gene are SGHAT and FQDESV (reference sequence).

The chain employs TRBV7-9 and TRBJ1-2; weak D call: TRBD1 (6 bases). V lost 3 bases and J lost 5, with 16 bases in between. Germline loops: CDR1 SEHNR, CDR2 FQNEAQ (reference sequence). CDR3 length: 15 residues. The CDR3 region is CASSFGAGADYGYTF. The CDR3 DNA is TGTGCCAGCAGCTTCGGGGCAGGGGCCGATTATGGCTACACCTTC.

This clonotype was detected a few times. J is TRBJ2-7 and V is TRBV20-1; D ambiguous. The CDR3 is 11 residues long. The V and J ends lost 6 bases and 10 bases respectively, with 16 bases between them. In germline, CDR1 is DFQATT, CDR2 SNEGSKA (reference sequence). Here the CDR3 DNA reads TGCAGTGCCGCTAGGGCCCAACCACAGTACTTC. Protein product: CSAARAQPQYF.

At least ten counts were recorded for this clonotype. V gene TRBV7-9 combines with J gene TRBJ1-1, with D unclear. This CDR3 contains 12 residues. Germline V gives CDR1 SEHNR, CDR2 FQNEAQ (reference sequence). V lost 7 bases and J lost 1, with 7 bases in between. The CDR3 loop is CASTIPNTEAFF. As DNA, the CDR3 is TGTGCCAGCACCATCCCGAACACTGAAGCTTTCTTT.

This clonotype was recorded a few times. The chain uses TRBV12-3 or TRBV12-4 and TRBJ1-5; D gene ambiguous. V was pared by 4 bases and J by 3 bases, with 7 bases between. The CDR3 covers 13 residues. CDR3 nucleotide sequence: TGTGCCAGCAGTTCCGGGAACAATCAGCCCCAGCATTTT. Amino acid sequence: CASSSGNNQPQHF.

A few counts support this clonotype. The chain recombines TRBV9 with TRBJ2-2, with D hard to call. Germline V gene data show CDR1 as SGDLS and CDR2 as YYNGEE. Trimming removed 0 bases from V and 8 bases from J, with 8 bases in between. This CDR3 is built from 13 residues. The CDR3 coding sequence is TGTGCCAGCAGCGTAGGGTGGATTGGGGAGCTGTTTTTT. This translates into CASSVGWIGELFF.

The gene calls are TRBV5-1 and TRBJ2-5, with 9 bases lining up with TRBD1. The CDR3 is made up of 15 amino acids. V lost 4 bases to trimming and J lost 5 bases; unmatched junction nucleotides: 9. CDR1 and CDR2 (germline): SGHRS, YFSETQ. The CDR3 loop reads CASSRVGQGSETQYF. CDR3 DNA sequence: TGCGCCAGCAGCAGAGTGGGACAGGGAAGCGAGACCCAGTACTTC. Full variable domain (outside the CDR3, taken from reference TRBV5-1 and TRBJ2-5): KAGVTQTPRYLIKTRGQQVTLSCSPISGHRSVSWYQQTPGQGLQFLFEYFSETQRNKGNFPGRFSGRQFSNSRSEMNVSTLELGDSALYLCASSRVGQGSETQYFGPGTRLLVL.

This clonotype turned up a few times. The chain combines TRBV3-1 with TRBJ1-5, with 12 bases fitting TRBD1. With 1 base clipped from V and 6 bases from J, the junction kept 4 bases outside the gene matches. This CDR3 has 16 amino acids. Germline V gives CDR1 LGHDT, CDR2 YNNKEL (reference sequence). CDR3: CASSQAGTGGSQPQHF. As DNA, the CDR3 is TGTGCCAGCAGCCAAGCTGGGACAGGGGGCAGTCAGCCCCAGCATTTT.